The 15 T cell receptor beta chains listed next were all sequenced from one sample in a study of cytomegalovirus exposure and HLA in healthy donors. Amplification used 60 Vbeta primers and 13 Jbeta primers. Measured with immunoSEQ multiplex PCR; TCRdb has only the in-frame clones, and not every one. The sample consists of 120,000 to 150,000 clones, less than 65% of them appearing once. Sequencing used PBMCs. The receptors originated from a woman in her twenties or thirties in good health and CMV-seropositive.

The rearrangement uses TRBV29-1 and TRBJ2-1, with D maybe TRBD2 (5 bases). The ends were cut back, 6 bases at V and 12 bases at J, with 21 bases in the middle. This CDR3 is 13 amino acids long. Germline lookup yields CDR1 SQVTM and CDR2 ANQGSEA. The CDR3 reads CSVPTEDGRGQFF. CDR3 sequence (DNA): TGCAGCGTCCCCACGGAGGACGGACGTGGGCAGTTCTTC.

The rearrangement uses TRBV4-1 and TRBJ2-7; D possibly corresponds to TRBD2 (6 bases). There are 16 residues in the CDR3. The V gene lost 4 bases and the J gene lost 7 bases, with 23 bases spanning the gap. From germline, CDR1 is MGHRA and CDR2 YSYEKL. CDR3 protein: CASSPLSGTSFVEQYF. The CDR3 DNA is TGCGCCAGCAGCCCACTGTCCGGGACTTCGTTTGTTGAGCAGTACTTC.

The V gene is TRBV25-1, the J gene TRBJ1-3; D gene uncertain. The CDR3 contains 14 residues. Trimming took off 3 bases at V and 4 bases at J, with 10 bases between the two ends. Germline-derived CDR1 and CDR2 are MGHDK and SYGVNS. The CDR3: CASSDFTVGNTIYF. CDR3 sequence (DNA): TGTGCCAGCAGTGATTTCACGGTGGGAAACACCATATATTTT.

This chain uses TRBV6-1 with TRBJ1-4; D gene unclear. The CDR3 spans 15 residues. Germline-derived CDR1 and CDR2 are MNHNS and SASEGT. V was cut by 4 bases and J by 6 bases, with 15 bases left in between. The CDR3 DNA reads as TGTGCCAGCAGTGTCCATCGGGCAGCGGATGAAAAACTGTTTTTT. It yields the protein CASSVHRAADEKLFF.

The rearrangement links TRBV10-2 to TRBJ2-7; D might be TRBD2 (5 bases). V dropped 5 bases and J dropped 0 bases, with 11 bases sitting between them. The CDR3 is 14 amino acids. CDR1 WSHSY and CDR2 SAAADI come from the germline V gene. CDR3 region: CASSTGFISYEQYF. Written as DNA, the CDR3 is TGCGCCAGCAGTACGGGATTCATCTCCTACGAGCAGTACTTC.

The rearrangement joins TRBV30 to TRBJ2-7, with TRBD2 matching 8 bases. This CDR3 comprises 15 residues. The germline CDR1 and CDR2 sequences are GTSNPN and SVGIG (reference sequence). With V trimmed by 1 base and J by 4 bases, 9 bases remained unmatched. The CDR3 nucleotides are TGTGCCTGGAGTGGGAAACGGGAGGGCCTTTACGAGCAGTACTTC. Amino acids: CAWSGKREGLYEQYF.

There are a few counts of this clone. The chain uses TRBV6-6 and TRBJ1-4, with D maybe TRBD1 (6 bases). Germline V CDR1 and CDR2: MNHNY, SVGAGI (reference sequence). V dropped 7 bases and J dropped 5 bases, with 20 bases sitting between them. The CDR3 is made up of 16 amino acids. In nucleotides, the CDR3 is TGTGCCAGCACCCACTCCCCCCGGACAGAGAATGAAAAACTGTTTTTT. Amino acids: CASTHSPRTENEKLFF.

The chain joins TRBV2 to TRBJ1-6, with D tentatively TRBD1 (6 bases). Germline CDR1 is SNHLY and CDR2 is FYNNEI. The CDR3 covers 16 residues. Trimming took off 3 bases at V and 10 bases at J, with 19 bases between the two ends. CDR3 protein: CASSDPGGRGRSPLHF. CDR3 in DNA: TGTGCCAGCAGTGACCCGGGGGGCAGGGGTCGGTCACCCCTCCACTTT.

The chain links TRBV9 to TRBJ2-2; no definite D call. CDR3 size: 13 residues. Germline-derived CDR1 and CDR2 are SGDLS and YYNGEE. The V gene lost 3 bases and the J gene lost 5 bases, with 8 bases spanning the gap. CDR3 protein: CASSGRLTGELFF. In DNA form, the CDR3 reads TGTGCCAGCAGCGGCAGATTGACCGGGGAGCTGTTTTTT.

A few counts support this clone. V usage is TRBV9 and J usage is TRBJ2-4, with 9 bases fitting TRBD1. CDR1 and CDR2 from the germline V gene are SGDLS and YYNGEE. This CDR3 region has 12 residues. V was clipped by 4 bases and J by 13 bases; unmatched bases: 6. The DNA of the CDR3 is TGTGCCAGCAGCAGTGGGACAGGGAAACAGTACTTC. Protein product: CASSSGTGKQYF.

This clone has just a few counts. The V gene is TRBV7-8, the J gene TRBJ1-1; D gene uncertain. The CDR3 runs to 14 residues. CDR1 and CDR2 (germline): SGHVS, FQNEAQ. V was cut by 2 bases and J by 5 bases, with 12 bases left in between. CDR3 amino acids: CASSLMGRLTEAFF. CDR3 DNA: TGTGCCAGCAGCTTAATGGGCAGGTTGACTGAAGCTTTCTTT.

The gene calls are TRBV2 and TRBJ2-4; 9 nucleotides line up with TRBD1. CDR1 is SNHLY and CDR2 is FYNNEI in the germline V gene. V trimming: 2 bases; J trimming: 8 bases; junction bases outside the gene matches: 7. This CDR3 has 15 amino acids. The CDR3 sequence is CASSERDRVADIQYF. CDR3 sequence (DNA): TGTGCCAGCAGTGAAAGGGACAGGGTAGCGGACATTCAGTACTTC.

The J gene is TRBJ2-1, the V gene TRBV5-6; the D is unclear. The germline gives CDR1 SGHDT, CDR2 YYEEEE. V lost 2 bases, J lost 6 bases, and 3 bases lay in between. This CDR3 is built from 11 residues. The CDR3 DNA reads as TGTGCCAGCAGCTTCAGCAATGAGCAGTTCTTC. It encodes CASSFSNEQFF.

The rearrangement uses TRBV2 and TRBJ2-3; possibly TRBD2 for D (5 bases). This CDR3 comprises 15 residues. Germline lookup yields CDR1 SNHLY and CDR2 FYNNEI. Trimming stripped 3 bases from V and 6 bases from J, with 16 bases between. This CDR3 reads CASSDRLPGGDTQYF. The CDR3 nucleotides read TGTGCCAGCAGTGATCGGCTTCCTGGCGGGGATACGCAGTATTTT.

This clone was seen a handful of times. The CDR3 region has the DNA TGTGCCAGCAGCCGGGACTGGGGATACAATGAGCAGTTCTTC. Amino acids: CASSRDWGYNEQFF. The rearrangement joins TRBV16 to TRBJ2-1, with D tentatively TRBD2 (6 bases). Germline CDR1 and CDR2: KGHSY and FQNENV. The CDR3 is 14 residues long. Trimming cost V 4 bases and J 4 bases, with 11 bases left between them.